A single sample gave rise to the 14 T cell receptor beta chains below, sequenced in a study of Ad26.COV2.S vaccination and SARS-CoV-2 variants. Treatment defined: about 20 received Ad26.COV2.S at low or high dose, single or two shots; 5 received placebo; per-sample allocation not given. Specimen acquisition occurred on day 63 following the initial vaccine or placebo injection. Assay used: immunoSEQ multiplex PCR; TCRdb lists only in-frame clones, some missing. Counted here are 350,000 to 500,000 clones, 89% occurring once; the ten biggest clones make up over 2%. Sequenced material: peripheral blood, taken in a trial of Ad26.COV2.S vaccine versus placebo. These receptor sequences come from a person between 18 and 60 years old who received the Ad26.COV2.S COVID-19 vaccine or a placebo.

The CDR3 loop is CASRLGTVLAYEQYF. DNA for the CDR3: TGTGCCAGCAGGTTGGGGACCGTCCTCGCCTACGAGCAGTACTTC. V is TRBV28 and J is TRBJ2-7; tentatively, D is TRBD1 or TRBD2 (5 bases each). Germline lookup yields CDR1 MDHEN and CDR2 SYDVKM. V was cut by 6 bases and J by 2 bases, with 17 bases left in between. This CDR3 is built from 15 residues. The full variable domain, with the rest looked up from reference TRBV28 and TRBJ2-7, is DVKVTQSSRYLVKRTGEKVFLECVQDMDHENMFWYRQDPGLGLRLIYFSYDVKMKEKGDIPEGYSVSREKKERFSLILESASTNQTSMYLCASRLGTVLAYEQYFGPGTRLTVT.

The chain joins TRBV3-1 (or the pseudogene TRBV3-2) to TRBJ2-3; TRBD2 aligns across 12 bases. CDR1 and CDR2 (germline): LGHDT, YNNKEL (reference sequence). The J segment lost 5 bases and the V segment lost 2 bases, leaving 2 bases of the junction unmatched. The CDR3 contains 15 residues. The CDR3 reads CASSQLAGGQDTQYF. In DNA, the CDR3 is TGTGCCAGCAGCCAACTAGCGGGGGGGCAAGATACGCAGTATTTT.

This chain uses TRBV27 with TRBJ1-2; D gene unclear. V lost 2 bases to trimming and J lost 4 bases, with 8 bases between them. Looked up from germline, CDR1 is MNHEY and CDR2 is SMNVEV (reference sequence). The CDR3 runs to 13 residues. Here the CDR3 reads CASSLVGAYGYTF. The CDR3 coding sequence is TGTGCCAGCAGTTTAGTGGGTGCCTATGGCTACACCTTC.

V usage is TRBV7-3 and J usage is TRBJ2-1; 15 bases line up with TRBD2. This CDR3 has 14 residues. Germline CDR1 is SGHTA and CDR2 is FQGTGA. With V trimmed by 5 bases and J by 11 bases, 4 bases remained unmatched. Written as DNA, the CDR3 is TGTGCCAGCAGCGCGGGACTAGCGGGAGGTCAGCAGTTCTTC. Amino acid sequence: CASSAGLAGGQQFF.

The CDR3 sequence is CASNRDGSYNEQFF. CDR3 nucleotides: TGTGCCAGTAATCGCGACGGATCCTACAATGAGCAGTTCTTC. The gene calls are TRBV19 and TRBJ2-1; D gene unclear. The CDR3 is 14 amino acids. The V end was cut by 7 bases, the J end by 1 base, with 11 bases between. Germline values: CDR1 LNHDA, CDR2 SQIVND (reference sequence).

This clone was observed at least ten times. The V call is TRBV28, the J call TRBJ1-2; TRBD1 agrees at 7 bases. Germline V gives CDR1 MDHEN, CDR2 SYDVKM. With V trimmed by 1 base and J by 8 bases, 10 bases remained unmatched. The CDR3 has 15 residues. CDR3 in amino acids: CASSLLLGGLDGYTF. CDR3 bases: TGTGCCAGCAGTTTATTACTAGGGGGCTTGGACGGCTACACCTTC.

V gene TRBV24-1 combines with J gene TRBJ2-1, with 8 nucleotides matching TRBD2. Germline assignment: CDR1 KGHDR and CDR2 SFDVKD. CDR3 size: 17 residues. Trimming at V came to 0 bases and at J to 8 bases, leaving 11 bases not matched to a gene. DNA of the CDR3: TGTGCCACCAGTGATTTGCCCACCCGCGGGGGGAAGGATGAGCAGTTCTTC. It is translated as CATSDLPTRGGKDEQFF.

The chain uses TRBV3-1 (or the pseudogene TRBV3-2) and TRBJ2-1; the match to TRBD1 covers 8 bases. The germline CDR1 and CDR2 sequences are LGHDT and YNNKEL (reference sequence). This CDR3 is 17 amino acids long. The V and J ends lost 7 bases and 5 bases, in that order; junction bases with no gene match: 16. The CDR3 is CASKLHLTGGSNNEQFF. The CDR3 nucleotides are TGTGCCAGCAAACTTCATTTAACAGGGGGATCAAACAATGAGCAGTTCTTC.

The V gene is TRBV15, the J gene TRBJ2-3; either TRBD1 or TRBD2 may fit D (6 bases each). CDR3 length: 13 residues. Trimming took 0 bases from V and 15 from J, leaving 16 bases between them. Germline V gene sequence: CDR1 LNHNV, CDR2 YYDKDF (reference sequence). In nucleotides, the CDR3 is TGTGCCACCAGCAGAGATAAGACTAGGGGGAAATATTTT. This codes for CATSRDKTRGKYF.

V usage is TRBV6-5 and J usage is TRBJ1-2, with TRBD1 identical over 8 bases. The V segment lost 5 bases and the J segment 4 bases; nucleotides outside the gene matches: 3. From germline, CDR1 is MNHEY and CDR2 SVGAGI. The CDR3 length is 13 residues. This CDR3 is CASSQTGAYGYTF. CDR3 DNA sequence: TGTGCCAGCAGTCAGACAGGGGCCTATGGCTACACCTTC.

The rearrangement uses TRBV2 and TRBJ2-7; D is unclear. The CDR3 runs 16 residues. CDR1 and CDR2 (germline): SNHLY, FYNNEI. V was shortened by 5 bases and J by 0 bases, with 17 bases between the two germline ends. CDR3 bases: TGTGCCAGCAGTCCCCCTCCACAGACGGTCTCCTACGAGCAGTACTTC. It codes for CASSPPPQTVSYEQYF.

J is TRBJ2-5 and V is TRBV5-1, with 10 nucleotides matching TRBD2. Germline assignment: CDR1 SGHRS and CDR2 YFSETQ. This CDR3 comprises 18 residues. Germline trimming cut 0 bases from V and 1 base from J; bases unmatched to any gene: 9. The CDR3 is CASSLGPFLAGVQETQYF. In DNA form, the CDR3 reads TGCGCCAGCAGCTTGGGGCCCTTCCTAGCGGGGGTCCAAGAGACCCAGTACTTC. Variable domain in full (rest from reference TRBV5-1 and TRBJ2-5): KAGVTQTPRYLIKTRGQQVTLSCSPISGHRSVSWYQQTPGQGLQFLFEYFSETQRNKGNFPGRFSGRQFSNSRSEMNVSTLELGDSALYLCASSLGPFLAGVQETQYFGPGTRLLVL.

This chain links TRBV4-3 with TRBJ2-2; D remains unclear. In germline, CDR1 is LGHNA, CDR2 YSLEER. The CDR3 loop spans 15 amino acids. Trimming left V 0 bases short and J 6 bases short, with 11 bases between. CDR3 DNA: TGCGCCAGCAGCCAAGATTTCGGTTTCGCCGGGGAGCTGTTTTTT. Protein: CASSQDFGFAGELFF.

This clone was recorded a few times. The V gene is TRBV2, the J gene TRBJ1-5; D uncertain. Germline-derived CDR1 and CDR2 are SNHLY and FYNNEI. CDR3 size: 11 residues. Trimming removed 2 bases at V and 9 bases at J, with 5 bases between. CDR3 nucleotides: TGTGCCAGCAGTGAAAGCGGGCCCCAGCATTTT. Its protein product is CASSESGPQHF.